A single sample is the source of the 20 T cell receptor beta chains below, sequenced in a study of blood T cell repertoires in COVID-19. The method was immunoSEQ multiplex PCR; TCRdb's version includes in-frame clones alone and lacks a portion of them. The table has under 300,000 clones, about 83% seen once; the top ten hold 1.5%. The sequenced sample was peripheral blood. These TCRs come from a woman aged 35 to 49 who had recovered from COVID-19.

This clone showed up many times. This chain joins TRBV6-5 and TRBJ1-1, with D unresolved. The CDR3 totals 13 residues. The V and J ends lost 8 bases and 6 bases respectively, with 16 bases between them. Germline CDR1 MNHEY, CDR2 SVGAGI. CDR3: CASAEHPRAEAFF. In DNA, the CDR3 is TGTGCCAGCGCAGAACACCCGAGGGCTGAAGCTTTCTTT.

The chain is built from TRBV6-5 and TRBJ2-5; 7 nucleotides line up with TRBD1. This CDR3 comprises 13 residues. The V gene end was trimmed by 6 bases and the J gene end by 2 bases; junction bases not matched to a gene: 3. CDR1 and CDR2 from the germline V gene are MNHEY and SVGAGI. The CDR3, as DNA: TGTGCCAGCAGACCGGGACAGCAAGAGACCCAGTACTTC. Amino acids: CASRPGQQETQYF.

The CDR3 region is CASRETESYEQYF. CDR3 nucleotide sequence: TGTGCCAGCAGGGAGACAGAATCCTACGAGCAGTACTTC. The V gene is TRBV2, the J gene TRBJ2-7; the D gene is possibly TRBD1 (5 bases). The CDR3 consists of 13 residues. The V end was cut by 6 bases, the J end by 1 base, with 10 bases between. CDR1 and CDR2 from the germline V gene are SNHLY and FYNNEI.

V gene TRBV6-5 combines with J gene TRBJ2-7, with D perhaps TRBD2 (6 bases). The CDR3 covers 15 residues. V was clipped by 6 bases and J by 3 bases, with 18 bases between them. CDR1 is MNHEY, CDR2 SVGAGI, per germline. CDR3 in amino acids: CASRPGTQANYEQYF. CDR3 in DNA: TGTGCCAGCAGGCCCGGGACTCAGGCCAACTACGAGCAGTACTTC.

V usage is TRBV2 and J usage is TRBJ1-6; TRBD1 matches at 7 bases. Germline lookup yields CDR1 SNHLY and CDR2 FYNNEI. Unmatched junction bases numbered 11, after V lost 6 bases and J lost 0 bases. The CDR3 consists of 18 residues. CDR3 in amino acids: CASRLEPGQSSYNSPLHF. In nucleotides, the CDR3 is TGTGCCAGCAGACTAGAACCGGGACAGAGCTCCTATAATTCACCCCTCCACTTT.

The V call is TRBV15, the J call TRBJ2-5; the match to TRBD2 covers 8 bases. The CDR3 is made up of 15 amino acids. Germline trimming cut 5 bases from V and 5 bases from J; bases unmatched to any gene: 10. The germline V gene encodes CDR1 LNHNV and CDR2 YYDKDF (reference sequence). CDR3 sequence (DNA): TGTGCCACCAGCCAAGCCCGGACTAGCTGGGAGACCCAGTACTTC. Translating gives CATSQARTSWETQYF.

This chain joins TRBV28 and TRBJ2-4; 8 bases line up with TRBD1. CDR1 and CDR2 (germline): MDHEN, SYDVKM. There are 15 residues in the CDR3. V gave up 4 bases and J gave up 3 bases; unmatched junction bases: 5. CDR3 region: CASSSTGTGKNIQYF. In DNA form, the CDR3 reads TGTGCCAGCAGTTCCACCGGGACAGGCAAAAACATTCAGTACTTC.

The genes are TRBV18 and TRBJ2-7; 10 bases align to TRBD1. CDR1 and CDR2 from the germline V gene are KGHSH and LQKENI. The V gene end was trimmed by 5 bases and the J gene end by 2 bases; junction bases not matched to a gene: 9. There are 16 residues in the CDR3. The chain's CDR3 is CASSATGTGAPYEQYF. The CDR3 DNA reads as TGTGCCAGCTCAGCGACCGGGACAGGGGCCCCCTACGAGCAGTACTTC.

The CDR3 bases are TGTGCCAGCAGCGGGACAGGGGCCGGGAATTCACCCCTCCACTTT. It codes for CASSGTGAGNSPLHF. J is TRBJ1-6 and V is TRBV5-6, with 10 bases fitting TRBD1. Germline loops: CDR1 SGHDT, CDR2 YYEEEE. After removal of 4 bases from V and 7 bases from J, the junction contained 5 bases not matched to a gene. This CDR3 comprises 15 residues. Based on the CDR3 plus reference TRBV5-6 and TRBJ1-6, the full variable domain is DAGVTQSPTHLIKTRGQQVTLRCSPKSGHDTVSWYQQALGQGPQFIFQYYEEEERQRGNFPDRFSGHQFPNYSSELNVNALLLGDSALYLCASSGTGAGNSPLHFGNGTRLTVT.

The chain recombines TRBV27 with TRBJ1-2; unclear D gene. From germline, CDR1 is MNHEY and CDR2 SMNVEV (reference sequence). The V end lost 2 bases, the J end lost 7 bases, and 14 bases lay between the germline ends. The CDR3 is 14 amino acids. The CDR3 region is CASSLGSAGSGYTF. CDR3 sequence (DNA): TGTGCCAGCAGTTTAGGGTCGGCAGGCAGTGGCTACACCTTC.

The chain carries TRBV5-4 and TRBJ1-1; no reliable D call. Germline V CDR1 and CDR2: SGHNT, YYREEE (reference sequence). The CDR3 is 13 amino acids. V lost 4 bases, J lost 1 base, and 8 bases lay in between. Here the CDR3 DNA reads TGTGCCAGCAGCCTGGACTGGAACACTGAAGCTTTCTTT. Encoded protein: CASSLDWNTEAFF.

The chain uses TRBV11-2 and TRBJ2-7, with D unresolved. The V and J ends lost 4 bases and 7 bases respectively, with 11 bases between them. This CDR3 comprises 12 residues. Per germline, CDR1 SGHAT and CDR2 FQNNGV. The CDR3 DNA follows: TGTGCCAGCAGCTCCAAATCTAGTGAGCAGTACTTC. Residues: CASSSKSSEQYF.

The V call is TRBV6-6, the J call TRBJ1-5; D unclear. The CDR3 loop spans 17 amino acids. Trimming took 5 bases from V and 0 from J, leaving 17 bases between them. The germline gives CDR1 MNHNY, CDR2 SVGAGI (reference sequence). DNA of the CDR3: TGTGCCAGCAGTCCCATGTTAATGGCGGATAGCAATCAGCCCCAGCATTTT. Translation gives CASSPMLMADSNQPQHF.

The V and J genes are TRBV6-5 and TRBJ2-1; tentative D call: TRBD2 (5 bases). The V gene lost 0 bases and the J gene lost 6 bases, with 15 bases spanning the gap. Germline CDR1 MNHEY, CDR2 SVGAGI. The CDR3 loop spans 16 amino acids. The CDR3 sequence is CASSYSAAPRANEQFF. In DNA, the CDR3 is TGTGCCAGCAGTTACTCAGCGGCTCCCCGGGCCAATGAGCAGTTCTTC.

The table lists this clone with a few counts. The chain's CDR3 is CASSPGQGTVYEQYF. The CDR3 DNA reads as TGTGCCAGCAGCCCGGGACAGGGAACTGTTTACGAGCAGTACTTC. The rearrangement links TRBV2 to TRBJ2-7; the match to TRBD1 covers 9 bases. CDR1 and CDR2 from the germline V gene are SNHLY and FYNNEI. This CDR3 has 15 amino acids. Unmatched junction bases numbered 10, after V lost 6 bases and J lost 4 bases.

The CDR3 here is CASQLQGYTGELFF. CDR3 bases: TGTGCCAGCCAGTTACAGGGTTACACCGGGGAGCTGTTTTTT. The chain joins TRBV6-5 to TRBJ2-2, with D perhaps matching TRBD1 (6 bases). Trimming took 8 bases from V and 3 from J, leaving 13 bases between them. This CDR3 is built from 14 residues. Germline CDR1 MNHEY, CDR2 SVGAGI.

CDR3 sequence: CASSPDRDRGIDGYTF. The CDR3 nucleotides are TGTGCCAGCAGCCCCGACCGGGACAGGGGGATCGATGGCTACACCTTC. J is TRBJ1-2 and V is TRBV11-2; 11 nucleotides match TRBD1. Looked up from germline, CDR1 is SGHAT and CDR2 is FQNNGV. V lost 5 bases to trimming and J lost 6 bases; unmatched junction nucleotides: 11. CDR3 size: 16 residues.

The V and J genes are TRBV20-1 and TRBJ2-1, with D possibly being TRBD2 (5 bases). The V end lost 3 bases, the J end lost 4 bases, and 10 bases lay between the germline ends. The CDR3 is made up of 13 amino acids. Germline V gene lookup returns CDR1 DFQATT and CDR2 SNEGSKA (reference sequence). The CDR3 loop reads CSASLDSYNEQFF. The CDR3 nucleotides are TGCAGTGCTAGTTTGGACTCTTACAATGAGCAGTTCTTC.

This clone has just one count. This chain joins TRBV28 and TRBJ1-5, with D hard to call. The CDR3 extends over 17 amino acids. With 5 bases removed from V and 0 bases from J, the gap between germline ends came to 17 bases. CDR1 is MDHEN, CDR2 SYDVKM, per germline. CDR3 sequence: CASSPSWWSYSNQPQHF. CDR3 sequence (DNA): TGTGCCAGCAGTCCCTCCTGGTGGAGCTATAGCAATCAGCCCCAGCATTTT.

The V gene is TRBV12-2, the J gene TRBJ1-6. TRBV12-2 is a known pseudogene. This CDR3 has 19 amino acids. The CDR3 protein is CASRLAFRRGAPLNSPLHF. The CDR3 DNA is TGTGCAAGTCGCTTAGCGTTCCGGCGGGGGGCCCCTCTTAATTCACCCCTCCACTTT.